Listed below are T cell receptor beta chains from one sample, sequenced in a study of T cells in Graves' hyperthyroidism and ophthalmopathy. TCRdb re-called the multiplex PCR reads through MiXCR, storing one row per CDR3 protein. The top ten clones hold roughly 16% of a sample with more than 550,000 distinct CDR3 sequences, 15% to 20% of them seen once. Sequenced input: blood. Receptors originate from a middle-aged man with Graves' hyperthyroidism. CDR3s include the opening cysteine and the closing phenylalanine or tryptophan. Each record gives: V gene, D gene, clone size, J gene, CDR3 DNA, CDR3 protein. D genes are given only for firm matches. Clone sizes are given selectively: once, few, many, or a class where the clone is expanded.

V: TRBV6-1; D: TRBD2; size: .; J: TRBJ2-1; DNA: TGTGCCAGCAGTTACACCAGGACTAGCGGCAATGAGCAGTTCTTC; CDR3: CASSYTRTSGNEQFF
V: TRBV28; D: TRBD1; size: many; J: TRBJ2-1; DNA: TGTGCCAGCAGTCGAAACAGGGGGCATGAGCAGTTCTTC; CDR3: CASSRNRGHEQFF
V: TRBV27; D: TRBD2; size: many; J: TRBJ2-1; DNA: TGTGCCAGCAGTGAGCGGGGTGTTTCCTACAATGAGCAGTTCTTC; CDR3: CASSERGVSYNEQFF
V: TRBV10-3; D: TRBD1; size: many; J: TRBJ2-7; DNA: TGTGCCATCAGTGAGGGGACAGACTACGAGCAGTACTTC; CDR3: CAISEGTDYEQYF
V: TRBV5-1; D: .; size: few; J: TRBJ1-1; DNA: TGCGCCAGCAGCTACGGACATCCCACTGAAGCTTTCTTT; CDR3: CASSYGHPTEAFF
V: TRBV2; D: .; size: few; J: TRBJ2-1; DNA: TGTGCCAGCAGTGGTGGGGGGATTTACAATGAGCAGTTCTTC; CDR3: CASSGGGIYNEQFF
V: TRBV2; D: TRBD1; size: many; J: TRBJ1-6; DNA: TGTGCCAGCAGTAATGACAGGGGAGTGGATAATTCACCCCTCCACTTT; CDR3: CASSNDRGVDNSPLHF
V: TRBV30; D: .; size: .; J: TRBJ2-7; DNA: TGTGCCCTCTCGGGACAGCTGTTAGCGGAAGACGGCTACGAGCAGTACTTC; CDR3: CALSGQLLAEDGYEQYF
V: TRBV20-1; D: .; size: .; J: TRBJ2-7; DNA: TGCAGTGCTAACCTGGAGGGCCTTTGGGAGCAGTACTTC; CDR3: CSANLEGLWEQYF
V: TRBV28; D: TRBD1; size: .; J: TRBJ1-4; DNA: TGTGCCAGCAGTTCGACAGGGGGCGCGGGCCAACTGTTTTTT; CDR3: CASSSTGGAGQLFF
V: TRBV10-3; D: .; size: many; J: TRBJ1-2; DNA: TGTGCCATCAGGGGGACAATGGTAGACTATGGCTACACCTTC; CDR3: CAIRGTMVDYGYTF
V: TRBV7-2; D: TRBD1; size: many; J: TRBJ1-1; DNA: TGTGCCAGCACCCGGGACAGGGGGTCTAACACTGAAGCTTTCTTT; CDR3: CASTRDRGSNTEAFF
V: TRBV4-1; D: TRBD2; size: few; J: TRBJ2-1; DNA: TGCGCCAGCAGCCAACCAACTAGCGGGACCTACAATGAGCAGTTCTTC; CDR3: CASSQPTSGTYNEQFF
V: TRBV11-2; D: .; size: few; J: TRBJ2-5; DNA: TGTGCCAGCAGCTCCCTGTCGAGGGGGAAATTTTTGGAGACCCAGTACTTC; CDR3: CASSSLSRGKFLETQYF
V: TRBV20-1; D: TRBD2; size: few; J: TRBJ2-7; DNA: TGCAGTGCTAGAGAGCGGGGACTAGCGGCTTCCTACGAGCAGTACTTC; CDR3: CSARERGLAASYEQYF
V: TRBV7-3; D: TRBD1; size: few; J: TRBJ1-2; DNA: TGTGCCAGCAGCTCTATTCGGGACAGGGTCACCTATGGCTACACCTTC; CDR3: CASSSIRDRVTYGYTF
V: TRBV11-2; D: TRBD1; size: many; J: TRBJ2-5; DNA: TGTGCCAGCAGCTTAGTACAGGGGTGGGAGACCCAGTACTTC; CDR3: CASSLVQGWETQYF